The text below deals with one T cell receptor (beta chain). As yet, its antigen is unknown. The sample contains more than one DNA sequence encoding this CDR3. The data derive from a study of shared clonotypes between healthy human individuals. Study outcomes and limitations: Clonotype sharing across donors was expected to vary with sequencing depth. The study sampled only blood, and tissue repertoires likely differ.

Assay used: immunoSEQ multiplex PCR; TCRdb lists only in-frame clones, some missing. The profile shows 1,500,000 or so clones, approximately 98.5% of them singletons. The source is a man younger than 45 in good health. Sequenced: naive CD4+ T cells sorted from blood. Documented subset: CD45RA+ positively selected.

CDR3 protein: CASGLQGTDTQYF. CDR3 nucleotides: TGTGCTAGTGGTTTACAGGGTACAGATACGCAGTATTTT. This chain joins TRBV12-5 and TRBJ2-3; D might be TRBD1 (6 bases). This CDR3 spans 13 amino acids. Trimming left V 3 bases short and J 3 bases short, with 7 bases between. Germline lookup yields CDR1 LGHNT and CDR2 FRNRAP.